The 6 T cell receptor beta chains below come from one sample, sequenced in a study of naive and memory T cell subsets. Both TRBC1 and TRBC2 were covered by a beta constant-region primer of two equimolar oligonucleotides. One entry per CDR3 protein results from TCRdb running MiXCR on the UMI-ligation and nested PCR reads. This table has around 90,000 distinct CDR3 sequences, more than 6.5% appearing once. Input material: central memory CD4+ T cells from blood. The receptor set was obtained from a human donor in good health.

V is TRBV5-1 and J is TRBJ2-5; D could derive from TRBD1 or TRBD2 (6 bases each). CDR3 length: 14 amino acids. The germline gives CDR1 SGHRS, CDR2 YFSETQ. The V end was cut by 9 bases, the J end by 2 bases, with 17 bases between. The DNA of the CDR3 is TGCGCCACCTCCCCCGGGGGCGGGCAAGAGACCCAGTACTTC. It is translated as CATSPGGGQETQYF.

This clonotype was recorded many times. The chain couples TRBV7-9 to TRBJ2-1; weak D call: TRBD2 (7 bases). This CDR3 spans 15 amino acids. Trimming stripped 7 bases from V and 2 bases from J, with 15 bases between. Germline V gene data show CDR1 as SEHNR and CDR2 as FQNEAQ (reference sequence). CDR3 nucleotides: TGTGCCAGCATCCCCTCGCGGGGGCCCTACAATGAGCAGTTCTTC. Its protein product is CASIPSRGPYNEQFF.

The rearrangement uses TRBV5-6 and TRBJ2-7; D is possibly TRBD2 (6 bases). Trimming took off 2 bases at V and 4 bases at J, with 13 bases between the two ends. The CDR3 runs to 14 residues. The V gene's germline CDR1 is SGHDT and CDR2 YYEEEE. CDR3 loop: CASSFPGEEYEQYF. The CDR3 region has the DNA TGTGCCAGCAGCTTTCCGGGAGAGGAGTACGAGCAGTACTTC.

This clonotype has ten or more counts. J is TRBJ2-7 and V is TRBV7-8; 8 bases fit TRBD2. Germline CDR1 is SGHVS and CDR2 is FQNEAQ. The J segment lost 6 bases and the V segment lost 10 bases, leaving 8 bases of the junction unmatched. The CDR3 runs 12 residues. The CDR3 DNA follows: TGTGCCACCCGGGGGGGTGGTGGCGAGCAGTACTTC. This sequence encodes CATRGGGGEQYF.

This clonotype turned up a few times. This chain joins TRBV6-6 and TRBJ1-3; the D is unclear. Between the trimmed V and J ends, which lost 6 bases and 6 bases, there was a span of 21 bases. This CDR3 has 16 residues. Germline V gene lookup returns CDR1 MNHNY and CDR2 SVGAGI (reference sequence). The CDR3 loop reads CASSPASADKANTIYF. CDR3 coding DNA: TGTGCCAGCAGCCCGGCCTCGGCAGACAAAGCAAACACCATATATTTT.

This clonotype has ten or more counts. V and J are TRBV6-2 or TRBV6-3 and TRBJ1-1; TRBD1 might be the D (5 bases). Germline V lookup: CDR1 MNHEY, CDR2 SVGEGT. The CDR3 totals 14 residues. Trimming removed 2 bases from V and 5 bases from J, with 12 bases in between. CDR3 nucleotides: TGTGCCAGCAGTTACCAGGGCGTTAGGACTGAAGCTTTCTTT. This sequence encodes CASSYQGVRTEAFF.